This TCR beta chain was observed in a study of blood T cell repertoires in COVID-19. Study information: Researchers got acute and convalescent COVID-19 samples from the United States, Italy and Spain. From T cells, B-cell-depleted T cells, or PBMCs came the material, which was cDNA or gDNA.

Per the authors' pipeline: Reference gene primer amplification gave estimated nucleated cell counts. The data were produced by immunoSEQ multiplex PCR, yet TCRdb's version contains in-frame clones alone and is incomplete. Clone size and V and J calls were adopted from that table, with D and trimming inferred from the DNA. The top ten clones hold roughly 13% of a sample with approximately 70,000 clones, 75% to 95% of them seen once. The CDR3 length is 13 residues. Germline-derived CDR1 and CDR2 are MNHEY and SVGAGI. Trimming removed 7 bases from V and 4 bases from J; junction bases left unmatched: 3. J is TRBJ2-7 and V is TRBV6-5; 11 bases agree with TRBD2. This TCR was sampled from a human donor with active COVID-19. The donor label of this sample is uncertain. Specimen: peripheral blood. The CDR3 spells CASKGTSGYEQYF. The CDR3 DNA reads as TGTGCCAGCAAGGGGACTAGCGGTTACGAGCAGTACTTC.